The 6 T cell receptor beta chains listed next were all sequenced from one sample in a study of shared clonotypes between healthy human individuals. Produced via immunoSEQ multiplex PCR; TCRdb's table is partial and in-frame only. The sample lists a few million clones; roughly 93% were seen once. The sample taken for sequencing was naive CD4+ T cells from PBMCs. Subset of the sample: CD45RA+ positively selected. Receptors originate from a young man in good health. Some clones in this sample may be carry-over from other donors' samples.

CDR3 region: CASRGPRAVSYEQYF. Here the CDR3 DNA reads TGTGCCAGCAGGGGACCCCGGGCGGTATCCTACGAGCAGTACTTC. The V gene is TRBV27, the J gene TRBJ2-7; D could derive from TRBD1 or TRBD2 (5 bases each). The CDR3 is made up of 15 amino acids. Looked up from germline, CDR1 is MNHEY and CDR2 is SMNVEV (reference sequence). Trimming took off 6 bases at V and 1 base at J, with 16 bases between the two ends.

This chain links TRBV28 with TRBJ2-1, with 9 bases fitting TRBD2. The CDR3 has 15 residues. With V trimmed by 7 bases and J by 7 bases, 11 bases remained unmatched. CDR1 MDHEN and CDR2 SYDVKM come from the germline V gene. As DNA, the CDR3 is TGTGCCAGCAACCCATGGCGGGAGGGCCGTAATGAGCAGTTCTTC. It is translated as CASNPWREGRNEQFF. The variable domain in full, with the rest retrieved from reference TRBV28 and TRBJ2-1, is DVKVTQSSRYLVKRTGEKVFLECVQDMDHENMFWYRQDPGLGLRLIYFSYDVKMKEKGDIPEGYSVSREKKERFSLILESASTNQTSMYLCASNPWREGRNEQFFGPGTRLTVL.

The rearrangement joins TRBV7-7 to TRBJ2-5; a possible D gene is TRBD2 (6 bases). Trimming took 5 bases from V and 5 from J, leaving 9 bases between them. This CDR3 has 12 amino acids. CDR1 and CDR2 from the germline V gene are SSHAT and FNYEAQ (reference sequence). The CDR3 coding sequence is TGTGCCAGCAGCCCGACTAGGGAGACCCAGTACTTC. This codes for CASSPTRETQYF.

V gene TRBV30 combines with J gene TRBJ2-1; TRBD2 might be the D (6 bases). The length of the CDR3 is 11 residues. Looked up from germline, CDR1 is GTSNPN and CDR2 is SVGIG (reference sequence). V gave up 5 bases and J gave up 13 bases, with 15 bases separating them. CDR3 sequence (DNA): TGTGCCTGGGGCTCCCGGGACTCCCAGTTCTTC. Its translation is CAWGSRDSQFF. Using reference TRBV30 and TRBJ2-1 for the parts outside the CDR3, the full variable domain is SQTIHQWPATLVQPVGSPLSLECTVEGTSNPNLYWYRQAAGRGLQLLFYSVGIGQISSEVPQNLSASRPQDRQFILSSKKLLLSDSGFYLCAWGSRDSQFFGPGTRLTVL.

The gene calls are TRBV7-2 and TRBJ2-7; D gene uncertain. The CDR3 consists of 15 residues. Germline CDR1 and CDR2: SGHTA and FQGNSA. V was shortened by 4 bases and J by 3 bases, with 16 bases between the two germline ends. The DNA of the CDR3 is TGTGCCAGCAGCTCGCAGAGTTACCACTACTACGAGCAGTACTTC. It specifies CASSSQSYHYYEQYF.

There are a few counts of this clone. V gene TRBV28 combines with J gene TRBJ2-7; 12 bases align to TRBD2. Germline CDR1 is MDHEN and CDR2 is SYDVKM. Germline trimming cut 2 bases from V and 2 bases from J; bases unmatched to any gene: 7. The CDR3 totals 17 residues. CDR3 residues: CASSLRLAGGITYEQYF. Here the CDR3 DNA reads TGTGCCAGCAGTTTAAGGCTAGCGGGAGGGATTACCTACGAGCAGTACTTC.